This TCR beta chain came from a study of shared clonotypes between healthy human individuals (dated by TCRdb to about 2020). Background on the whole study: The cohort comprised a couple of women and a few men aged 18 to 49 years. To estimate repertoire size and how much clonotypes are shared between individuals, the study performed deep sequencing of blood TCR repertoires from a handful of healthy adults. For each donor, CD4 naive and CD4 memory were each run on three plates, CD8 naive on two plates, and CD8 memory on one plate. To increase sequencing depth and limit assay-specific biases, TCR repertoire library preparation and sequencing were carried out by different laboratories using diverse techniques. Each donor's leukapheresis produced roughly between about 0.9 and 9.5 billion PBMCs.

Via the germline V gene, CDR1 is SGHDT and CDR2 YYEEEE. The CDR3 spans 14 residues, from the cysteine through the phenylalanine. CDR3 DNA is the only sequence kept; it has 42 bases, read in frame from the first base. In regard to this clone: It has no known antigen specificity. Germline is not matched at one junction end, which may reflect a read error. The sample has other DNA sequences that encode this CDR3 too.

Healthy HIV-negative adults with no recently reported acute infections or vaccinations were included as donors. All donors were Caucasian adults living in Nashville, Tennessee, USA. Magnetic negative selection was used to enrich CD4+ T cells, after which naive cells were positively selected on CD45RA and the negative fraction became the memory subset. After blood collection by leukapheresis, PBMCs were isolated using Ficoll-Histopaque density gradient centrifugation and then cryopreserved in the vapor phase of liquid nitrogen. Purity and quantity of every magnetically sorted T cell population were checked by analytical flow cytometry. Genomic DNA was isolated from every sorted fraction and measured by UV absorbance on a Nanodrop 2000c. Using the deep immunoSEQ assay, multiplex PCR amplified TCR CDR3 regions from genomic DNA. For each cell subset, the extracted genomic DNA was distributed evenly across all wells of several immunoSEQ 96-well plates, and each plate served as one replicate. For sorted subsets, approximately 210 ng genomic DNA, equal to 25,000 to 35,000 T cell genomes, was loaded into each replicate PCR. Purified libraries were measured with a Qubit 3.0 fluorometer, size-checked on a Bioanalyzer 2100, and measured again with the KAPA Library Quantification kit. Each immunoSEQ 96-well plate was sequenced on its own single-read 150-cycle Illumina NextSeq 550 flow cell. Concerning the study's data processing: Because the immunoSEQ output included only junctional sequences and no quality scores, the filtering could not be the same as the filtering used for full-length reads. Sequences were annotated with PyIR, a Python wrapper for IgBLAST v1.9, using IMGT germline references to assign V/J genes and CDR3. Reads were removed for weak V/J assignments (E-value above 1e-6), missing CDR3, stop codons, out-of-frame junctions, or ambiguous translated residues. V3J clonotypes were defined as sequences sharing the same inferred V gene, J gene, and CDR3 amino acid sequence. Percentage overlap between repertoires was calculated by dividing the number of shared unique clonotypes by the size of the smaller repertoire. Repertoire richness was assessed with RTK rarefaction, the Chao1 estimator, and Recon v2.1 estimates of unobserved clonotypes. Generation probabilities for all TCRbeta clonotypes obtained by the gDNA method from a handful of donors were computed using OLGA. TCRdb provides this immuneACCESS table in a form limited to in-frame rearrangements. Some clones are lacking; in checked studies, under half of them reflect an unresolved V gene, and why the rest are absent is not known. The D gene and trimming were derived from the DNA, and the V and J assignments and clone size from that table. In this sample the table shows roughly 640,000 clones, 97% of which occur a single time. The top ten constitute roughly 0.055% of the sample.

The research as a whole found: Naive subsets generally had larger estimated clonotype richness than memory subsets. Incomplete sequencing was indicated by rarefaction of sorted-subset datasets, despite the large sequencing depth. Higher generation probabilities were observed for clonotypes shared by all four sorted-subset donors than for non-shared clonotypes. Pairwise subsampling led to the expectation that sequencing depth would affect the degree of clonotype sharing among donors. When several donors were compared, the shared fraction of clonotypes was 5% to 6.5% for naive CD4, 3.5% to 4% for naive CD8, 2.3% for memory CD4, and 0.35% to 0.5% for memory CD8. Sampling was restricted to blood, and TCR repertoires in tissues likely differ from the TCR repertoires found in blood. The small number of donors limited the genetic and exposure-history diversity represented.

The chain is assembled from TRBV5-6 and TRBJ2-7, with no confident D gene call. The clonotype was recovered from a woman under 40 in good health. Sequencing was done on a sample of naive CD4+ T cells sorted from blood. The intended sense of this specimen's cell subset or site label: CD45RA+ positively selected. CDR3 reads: CASSFGRLIYEQYF. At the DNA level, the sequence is TGTGCCAGCAGCTTCGGACGCCTTATCTACGAACAGTACTTC.